Each of the 20 T cell receptor beta chains below was sequenced from the same sample in a study of read filtering for tumor transcriptome and immune sequencing. From approximately 430 ng of RNA, a library with molecular barcoded alpha/delta and beta/gamma adaptors was made. TCRdb reprocessed the reads via MiXCR and lists one record per CDR3 protein. The sample consists of over 80,000 distinct CDR3 sequences, about 12% of them appearing once. The specimen was a population of CD138-negative cells sorted from bone marrow. These receptors were obtained from a donor at least 40 years old with multiple myeloma.

Ten or more counts support this clonotype. V usage is TRBV24-1 and J usage is TRBJ2-3; D is unresolved. Germline V CDR1 and CDR2: KGHDR, SFDVKD. This CDR3 contains 14 residues. The V end lost 3 bases, the J end lost 2 bases, and 8 bases lay between the germline ends. CDR3 DNA: TGTGCCACCAGTGATCAACAGCTCACAGATACGCAGTATTTT. Translating it yields CATSDQQLTDTQYF.

This clonotype was picked up many times. The rearrangement links TRBV11-3 to TRBJ2-1; a possible D gene is TRBD2 (5 bases). This CDR3 has 16 amino acids. Trimming shortened V by 1 base and J by 5 bases, and 15 bases separated the two germline ends. Germline V CDR1 and CDR2: SGHNT, YENEEA. The CDR3 spells CASSLAAGRSHNEQFF. CDR3 coding DNA: TGTGCCAGCAGCTTAGCGGCGGGCCGCTCTCACAATGAGCAGTTCTTC.

To note about this clonotype: With a much larger clone just one base away, this may be a read error. This rearrangement joins TRBV28 to TRBJ1-2; a possible D gene is TRBD1 (5 bases). This CDR3 has 15 residues. CDR1 MDHEN and CDR2 SYDVKM come from the germline V gene. For the CDR3, the DNA is TGTACCAGCGGCAATCCCCAGGGCGGCCGCTATGGCTACACCTTC. Amino acid sequence: CTSGNPQGGRYGYTF.

The sample holds many counts of this clonotype. V and J are TRBV7-9 and TRBJ2-5; TRBD1 matches at 8 bases. This CDR3 comprises 14 residues. J lost 3 bases, V lost 5 bases, and 5 bases had no gene match. Germline-derived CDR1 and CDR2 are SEHNR and FQNEAQ (reference sequence). CDR3 sequence reads: CASSQGQGKETQYF. CDR3 sequence (DNA): TGTGCCAGCAGCCAAGGACAGGGTAAAGAGACCCAGTACTTC.

Ten or more counts support this clonotype. The chain combines TRBV3-1 with TRBJ1-6; perhaps TRBD1 as D (6 bases). Between the trimmed V and J ends, which lost 0 bases and 7 bases, there was a span of 10 bases. This CDR3 is built from 15 residues. Germline CDR1 reads LGHDT; CDR2 reads YNNKEL (reference sequence). The CDR3 DNA reads TGTGCCAGCAGCCAAGATGGGGGGCGGAATTCACCCCTCCACTTT. Amino acids: CASSQDGGRNSPLHF.

This clonotype was counted at least ten times. The CDR3 here is CASGGQGVRGAFF. The CDR3 region has the DNA TGTGCCAGCGGGGGACAGGGGGTTAGAGGAGCTTTCTTT. The chain uses TRBV2 and TRBJ1-1; 11 bases are a match to TRBD1. The CDR3 spans 13 residues. V lost 8 bases and J lost 10; bases outside the gene matches: 9. From germline, CDR1 is SNHLY and CDR2 FYNNEI.

As for this clonotype: This may stem from a read error, because a much larger clone lies one nucleotide away. This chain links TRBV6-1 with TRBJ1-1; a possible D gene is TRBD1 (6 bases). The germline gives CDR1 MNHNS, CDR2 SASEGT. The CDR3 has 14 amino acids. The V end lost 4 bases, the J end lost 12 bases, and 21 bases lay between the germline ends. DNA for the CDR3: TGTGCCAGCAGTGGCTGGGGGCCTCGCGAGTACACTTTCTTT. This codes for CASSGWGPREYTFF.

A word on this clonotype: A read error may account for a junction end that differs from germline. The chain employs TRBV7-8 and TRBJ2-1; D perhaps matches TRBD1 (7 bases). Germline assignment: CDR1 SGHVS and CDR2 FQNEAQ. The CDR3 contains 16 residues. CDR3 sequence reads: CASSAGQRGSYDEQFF. For the CDR3, the DNA is TGCGCCAGCAGCGCGGGACAGCGAGGGTCATACGATGAGCAGTTCTTC.

Details on this clonotype: A much larger clone sits a single nucleotide away, making a read error possible. The genes are TRBV29-1 and TRBJ1-5; no firm D call. Germline V gene sequence: CDR1 SQVTM, CDR2 ANQGSEA. V was shortened by 4 bases and J by 5 bases, with 9 bases between the two germline ends. CDR3 size: 12 residues. CDR3 sequence reads: CSVGMGDQPQHF. The CDR3 DNA reads as TGCAGCGTTGGCATGGGCGATCAGCCCCAGCATTTT.

A few counts support this clonotype. The chain links TRBV27 to TRBJ1-6; no definite D call. CDR3 length: 15 residues. The V gene lost 6 bases and the J gene lost 6 bases, with 15 bases spanning the gap. CDR1 MNHEY and CDR2 SMNVEV come from the germline V gene (reference sequence). The chain's CDR3 is CASRLDPSLNSPLHF. The CDR3, as DNA: TGTGCCAGCAGGCTGGACCCTAGTCTTAATTCACCCCTCCACTTT.

About this clonotype itself: Its ends do not fully match the called genes, so a read error is possible. This chain links TRBV11-2 with TRBJ2-1; 10 nucleotides line up with TRBD2. CDR1 and CDR2 (germline): SGHAT, FQNNGV. This CDR3 contains 16 residues. The CDR3 coding sequence is TGTGCCAGCAGCTTAGTAAGCGGGAGGGCCGGCAATGGGCAGTTCTTC. It specifies CASSLVSGRAGNGQFF.

This clonotype was detected many times. The chain combines TRBV29-1 with TRBJ2-3; 10 bases match TRBD2. The length of the CDR3 is 16 residues. Trimming took 6 bases from V and 8 from J; bases not matched to a gene: 17. Germline-derived CDR1 and CDR2 are SQVTM and ANQGSEA. The CDR3, as DNA: TGCAGCGTCGCCCCCCTTCGGGATAGCGGGAGGAGTACGCAGTATTTT. Its protein is CSVAPLRDSGRSTQYF.

This clonotype was found many times. V is TRBV28 and J is TRBJ1-1, with 10 nucleotides matching TRBD1. Trimming took 5 bases from V and 5 from J; bases not matched to a gene: 5. This CDR3 is 14 amino acids long. The germline V gene has CDR1 MDHEN and CDR2 SYDVKM. The CDR3 nucleotides are TGTGCCAGCAGTGGGACAGGGGCGATAACTGAAGCTTTCTTT. This encodes CASSGTGAITEAFF.

This clonotype was found many times. The J gene is TRBJ1-2, the V gene TRBV20-1; maybe TRBD1 (5 bases). This CDR3 spans 16 amino acids. The germline V gene encodes CDR1 DFQATT and CDR2 SNEGSKA (reference sequence). Trimming cost V 1 base and J 0 bases, with 15 bases left between them. The CDR3 region has the DNA TGCAGTGCTAGAGGACTATCTCAGGGCGCTAACTATGGCTACACCTTC. Its protein product is CSARGLSQGANYGYTF.

This clonotype appeared many times. The CDR3 DNA reads as TGTGCCAGCAGTTTCGCTGGGGAGGGGCCGTCCTACGAGCAGTACTTC. As protein: CASSFAGEGPSYEQYF. The chain links TRBV28 to TRBJ2-7, with TRBD2 identical over 7 bases. This CDR3 has 16 amino acids. Germline assignment: CDR1 MDHEN and CDR2 SYDVKM. The ends lost 3 bases at V and 1 base at J; junction bases unmatched: 9.

This clonotype has a handful of counts. The chain links TRBV21-1 to TRBJ2-1; TRBD1, the D gene given by the table, was not confirmed from the DNA. TRBV21-1 is described as a pseudogene. The CDR3 sequence is 17 residues long. The CDR3 reads CASSPLGAGGSYNEQFF. In DNA form, the CDR3 reads TGTGCCAGCAGCCCCCTGGGGGCGGGAGGCTCCTACAATGAGCAGTTCTTC.

This clonotype was seen only a few times. This may be a read error, as it is one base from a much larger clone. The chain combines TRBV20-1 with TRBJ1-2; D is unclear. The CDR3 runs 12 residues. Per germline, CDR1 DFQATT and CDR2 SNEGSKA (reference sequence). This chain's CDR3 is CSAKGRNYGCTF. CDR3 nucleotides: TGCAGTGCTAAAGGCAGGAACTATGGCTGCACCTTC.

The sample holds many counts of this clonotype. This chain links TRBV12-3 or TRBV12-4 with TRBJ1-4, with D tentatively TRBD1 (5 bases). V shed 1 base and J shed 8 bases, with 11 bases lying between them. The CDR3 spans 14 residues. The CDR3 region has the DNA TGTGCCAGCAGTTTAGTAGGGACGGAAGAAAAACTGTTTTTT. Translating it yields CASSLVGTEEKLFF.

This clonotype has ten or more counts. The chain uses TRBV30 and TRBJ1-4; the D gene is possibly TRBD1 (6 bases). Germline V gene lookup returns CDR1 GTSNPN and CDR2 SVGIG (reference sequence). This CDR3 spans 17 amino acids. V lost 3 bases to trimming and J lost 10 bases, with 27 bases between them. For the CDR3, the DNA is TGTGCCTGGAGCAGACAGACCAGGGGCAGGGAAGGGGGAAAACTGTTTTTT. Residues: CAWSRQTRGREGGKLFF.

There are a few counts of this clonotype. A much more abundant neighbour one base away suggests this may be a read error. The V and J genes are TRBV9 and TRBJ2-7; tentative D call: TRBD2 (6 bases). This CDR3 is 14 amino acids long. In germline, CDR1 is SGDLS, CDR2 YYNGEE. V dropped 3 bases and J dropped 9 bases, with 19 bases sitting between them. CDR3 nucleotides: TGTGCCAGCAGCGGGGGACTCCCGCGTGACGGGCAGTACTTC. Protein product: CASSGGLPRDGQYF.